Listed below are T cell receptor beta chains from one sample, sequenced in a study of metastatic and nonmetastatic thyroid tumors. TCRdb recomputed clones from the PCR reads via MiXCR. The table lists tens of thousands of clones, roughly a quarter of them singletons. The sequencing sample was made of blood. The receptors were sampled from a male donor with papillary thyroid cancer or a benign thyroid nodule (not recorded which). Some clones in this sample may be carry-over from other donors' samples. Both conserved end residues are trimmed from each CDR3. Size is stated for part of the rows, as once, few or many counts, or as a class when the clone is expanded.

v_gene	abundance	j_gene	CDR3aa
TRBV20-1	many	TRBJ2-1	SARGGSPQQF
TRBV27	-	TRBJ2-7	ASSLQLAGYEQY
TRBV5-1	many	TRBJ1-2	ASSSSGWDGYT
TRBV12-3/TRBV12-4	many	TRBJ2-1	ASSLVWGGTNEQF
TRBV6-1	many	TRBJ2-2	ASIQREGYTGELF
TRBV12-3/TRBV12-4	few	TRBJ1-2	ASSLSRNYGYT
TRBV19	-	TRBJ2-7	ASSIQGEQY
TRBV5-5	-	TRBJ1-1	ASSLRSTEAF
TRBV5-1	few	TRBJ2-7	ASSLEGWSYEQY
TRBV20-1	many	TRBJ2-1	SASWGVIGNEQF
TRBV20-1	many	TRBJ1-1	SARAEAGAEAF
TRBV11-2	-	TRBJ2-3	ASSSHPRVTDTQY
TRBV5-1	many	TRBJ2-5	ATAPSGQETQY
TRBV5-1	many	TRBJ2-1	ASSIRTSGEHNEQF
TRBV24-1	many	TRBJ2-1	ATSDYSENTYNEQF
TRBV20-1	many	TRBJ2-2	SASLWGNTGELF
TRBV2	few	TRBJ1-2	ASTLQGGGYT
TRBV25-1	many	TRBJ2-1	ASSRLGGIGYNEQF
TRBV30	medium-sized	TRBJ1-5	AWGEQGALSNQPQH
TRBV18	many	TRBJ2-7	ASSPSRTSGGYEQY
TRBV30	medium-sized	TRBJ1-1	AGNREMAF
TRBV20-1	-	TRBJ2-1	SARKAGERYNEQF
TRBV5-6	-	TRBJ2-2	ASSLTAGTLDTGELF
TRBV4-1	many	TRBJ1-1	ASSQAGLGPGFPEAF
TRBV30	-	TRBJ2-4	AWGLGVQDIQY
TRBV20-1	many	TRBJ1-4	SARDPTGSREKLF
TRBV19	few	TRBJ2-1	ASSIDSSGGYNEQF
TRBV2	many	TRBJ2-7	ASSEKAYEQY
TRBV6-1	-	TRBJ1-1	ASSRDTEAF
TRBV12-3/TRBV12-4	few	TRBJ1-1	ASSVRGYAEAF
TRBV7-2	-	TRBJ2-7	ASSVSGGYYEQY
TRBV4-2	-	TRBJ2-7	ASSLHRPRGAGTSLYEQY
TRBV2	many	TRBJ1-5	ASSDRTVSQPQH
TRBV6-1	few	TRBJ1-1	ASSEWTGRSLAF
TRBV20-1	once	TRBJ1-6	SARDRAEPFSYNSPLH
TRBV5-1	many	TRBJ2-7	ASSPNSDRANYEQY
TRBV20-1	-	TRBJ2-7	SGLGGTPYEQY
TRBV30	many	TRBJ2-3	ACQAGYSTDTQY
TRBV19	many	TRBJ2-5	ASSPLVTAQTQY
TRBV20-1	-	TRBJ1-1	SARWTGTEAF
TRBV7-6	-	TRBJ2-5	ASSLAAQGAGETQY
TRBV7-3	-	TRBJ2-1	ASSLKGPGLVCNEQF
TRBV6-1	few	TRBJ2-1	ASSQRGSYNEQF
TRBV30	-	TRBJ2-7	AWRSSYEQY
TRBV6-1	medium-sized	TRBJ1-1	ASSEAHPSHPNTEAF
TRBV19	many	TRBJ1-6	ASSIVTANNSPLH
TRBV20-1	-	TRBJ1-1	SLQGVPEAF
TRBV5-1	-	TRBJ1-2	ASSREGGNSYT
TRBV27	-	TRBJ2-7	ASSPDDRAGEQY
TRBV19	many	TRBJ2-1	ASRQVLAGASSYNEQF